At least ten counts were recorded for the clone carrying this TCR beta chain. This CDR3 is also generated by other DNA sequences in the sample. The data stem from a study of shared clonotypes between healthy human individuals. Profiled with immunoSEQ multiplex PCR; TCRdb holds only in-frame clones, not every one. The repertoire holds around 320,000 clones, with around 90% as singletons. Germline V lookup: CDR1 GTSNPN, CDR2 SVGIG (reference sequence). The V gene lost 0 bases and the J gene lost 6 bases, with 8 bases spanning the gap. CDR3 length: 12 amino acids. The origin of this receptor is a man aged 18 to 29 in good health. The genes are TRBV30 and TRBJ1-1; D gene uncertain. Input material: memory CD8+ T cells sorted from blood. The sample's subset: CD45RO+ cells pooled with CCR7-negative TemRA cells. The CDR3, as DNA: TGTGCCTGGAGTGTCCCCGGGGCTGAAGCTTTCTTT. This encodes CAWSVPGAEAFF.